In this sample, the clone carrying this T cell receptor (beta chain) turned up once. Germline V gives CDR1 SQVTM, CDR2 ANQGSEA. This CDR3 comprises 14 residues. V was pared by 4 bases and J by 1 base, with 12 bases between. Only in-frame clones appear in the TCRdb table, and some are missing; sequencing was by immunoSEQ multiplex PCR. The data contain around 70,000 clones, roughly 89% of them singletons. The data are from a study of T cell changes during pregnancy in multiple sclerosis. The rearrangement joins TRBV29-1 to TRBJ2-3; no clear D gene. Material: peripheral blood, obtained in the second trimester of pregnancy. The sequence was obtained from a female donor with multiple sclerosis, enrolled in a pregnancy study. CDR3 DNA: TGCAGCGTTGTGACGACTGAACGCACAGATACGCAGTATTTT. Translated, it gives CSVVTTERTDTQYF.